A selection of T cell receptor beta chains follows, all from one sample in a study of CD8+CD57+ T cells in acquired aplastic anemia. TCRdb redid the calling of the reads with MiXCR, one entry per CDR3 protein. Among 35,000 to 45,000 distinct CDR3 sequences listed, 76% were seen once. Sequencing input: sorted CD4+, CD8+, or CD8+CD57+ T cells (not recorded which) from PBMCs. The receptors come from a human donor in good health, serving as a control. Each CDR3 is given with its conserved first and last residue. Each record gives: V gene, clone size, CDR3 length, D gene, CDR3 protein. The D gene is left open where the match is weak. Clone size is shown for a subset of rows, as once, few, many or a class of expanded clone.

v_call: TRBV20-1; clone_size: -; cdr3_length: 15; d_call: TRBD1; cdr3_aa: CSARDDQGDTYEQYF
v_call: TRBV24-1; clone_size: -; cdr3_length: 13; d_call: -; cdr3_aa: CASSILGQSRQYF
v_call: TRBV7-9; clone_size: -; cdr3_length: 12; d_call: -; cdr3_aa: CASSLALETQYF
v_call: TRBV5-4; clone_size: -; cdr3_length: 13; d_call: -; cdr3_aa: CASRGTGRYEQYF
v_call: TRBV15; clone_size: -; cdr3_length: 13; d_call: -; cdr3_aa: CAIPGGTNEKLFF
v_call: TRBV29-1; clone_size: -; cdr3_length: 13; d_call: -; cdr3_aa: CSGSGTSGNTIYF
v_call: TRBV25-1; clone_size: -; cdr3_length: 16; d_call: -; cdr3_aa: CASSVGRVRPDSPLHF
v_call: TRBV19; clone_size: once; cdr3_length: 15; d_call: -; cdr3_aa: CASSSVWGGNTEAFF
v_call: TRBV10-3; clone_size: -; cdr3_length: 13; d_call: -; cdr3_aa: CAISESTTYEQYF
v_call: TRBV5-5; clone_size: -; cdr3_length: 13; d_call: -; cdr3_aa: CASSAGTDYEQYF
v_call: TRBV25-1; clone_size: -; cdr3_length: 13; d_call: TRBD1; cdr3_aa: CASSVTGQETQYF
v_call: TRBV7-9; clone_size: -; cdr3_length: 14; d_call: TRBD1; cdr3_aa: CASSLAGGGYGYTF
v_call: TRBV13; clone_size: -; cdr3_length: 13; d_call: TRBD1; cdr3_aa: CASSWGQAVFAFF
v_call: TRBV25-1; clone_size: -; cdr3_length: 13; d_call: -; cdr3_aa: CASGGTLKDKLFF
v_call: TRBV19; clone_size: -; cdr3_length: 14; d_call: TRBD1; cdr3_aa: CASSNRGVNSPLHF
v_call: TRBV19; clone_size: -; cdr3_length: 14; d_call: -; cdr3_aa: CASSIGLLTAEQFF
v_call: TRBV20-1; clone_size: -; cdr3_length: 12; d_call: -; cdr3_aa: CSARNVNNEQFF
v_call: TRBV10-3; clone_size: -; cdr3_length: 14; d_call: -; cdr3_aa: CASSFAEVWGGYTF
v_call: TRBV15; clone_size: -; cdr3_length: 13; d_call: -; cdr3_aa: CATSRVTNYGYTF
v_call: TRBV29-1; clone_size: few; cdr3_length: 14; d_call: -; cdr3_aa: CSVGGGRGDTEAFF
v_call: TRBV10-2; clone_size: few; cdr3_length: 13; d_call: -; cdr3_aa: CASSGRRAWEQYF
v_call: TRBV28; clone_size: -; cdr3_length: 14; d_call: -; cdr3_aa: CASSSTGTIDEQFF
v_call: TRBV7-6; clone_size: -; cdr3_length: 15; d_call: TRBD1; cdr3_aa: CASSLSAGGGGTQYF
v_call: TRBV5-1; clone_size: -; cdr3_length: 14; d_call: TRBD1; cdr3_aa: CASSLEQGHTEAFF
v_call: TRBV7-9; clone_size: -; cdr3_length: 15; d_call: -; cdr3_aa: CASSAHPANTGELFF
v_call: TRBV2; clone_size: -; cdr3_length: 13; d_call: -; cdr3_aa: CASSTFDSYEQYF
v_call: TRBV2; clone_size: -; cdr3_length: 12; d_call: -; cdr3_aa: CASTAPPSPLHF